The sequence of this TCR beta chain was determined in a study of technical replicates of blood from several donors. Generated by immunoSEQ multiplex PCR, the TCRdb table keeps only in-frame clones and is missing some. The sample has about 15,000 clones; approximately 81% are singletons. CDR1 is SGHDT, CDR2 YYEEEE, per germline. Trimming took 1 base from V and 2 from J, leaving 10 bases between them. This CDR3 has 15 amino acids. The TCR originated in a human donor in good health. The J gene is TRBJ2-1, the V gene TRBV5-6; perhaps TRBD1 as D (6 bases). Sequenced: PBMCs. CDR3 nucleotides: TGTGCCAGCAGCTTGCTACAGGGTCCCTACAATGAGCAGTTCTTC. Protein product: CASSLLQGPYNEQFF.